Listed below are T cell receptor beta chains from one sample, sequenced in a study of OX40 agonist ivuxolimab in advanced cancers. Profiling relied on immunoSEQ multiplex PCR, and the TCRdb table lists in-frame clones only, not all of them. The sample consists of approximately 49,000 clones, approximately 84% of them appearing once. Sequencing was performed on CD4+ or CD8+ T cells sorted from blood, taken in a trial of the OX40 agonist ivuxolimab. The receptors were sampled from an adult with an advanced solid tumor such as melanoma, head and neck, liver or kidney cancer. Each CDR3 is given with its conserved first and last residue. D genes are given only for firm matches.

j_gene: TRBJ1-5
v_gene: TRBV27
d_gene: -
CDR3aa: CASSFQAGYGNQPQHF

j_gene: TRBJ2-2
v_gene: TRBV5-5
d_gene: -
CDR3aa: CASSSMAGNTGELFF

j_gene: TRBJ2-5
v_gene: TRBV15
d_gene: -
CDR3aa: CATSSAQGAREGDHQYF

j_gene: TRBJ2-7
v_gene: TRBV21-1
d_gene: -
CDR3aa: CASSKTGEGEQYF

j_gene: TRBJ1-2
v_gene: TRBV5-8
d_gene: TRBD1
CDR3aa: CASSSRDRGSYGYTF

j_gene: TRBJ2-2
v_gene: TRBV7-7
d_gene: TRBD2
CDR3aa: CASSLDRTSPGELFF

j_gene: TRBJ2-7
v_gene: TRBV20-1
d_gene: -
CDR3aa: CSKGDVYEQYF

j_gene: TRBJ2-7
v_gene: TRBV10-1
d_gene: TRBD2
CDR3aa: CASRAPSTGRSSYEQYF

j_gene: TRBJ1-2
v_gene: TRBV7-9
d_gene: -
CDR3aa: CASSLALYSYGYTF

j_gene: TRBJ1-2
v_gene: TRBV25-1
d_gene: -
CDR3aa: CASSETGLGGYTF

j_gene: TRBJ2-3
v_gene: TRBV5-8
d_gene: -
CDR3aa: CASSLRQGSRDTQYF

j_gene: TRBJ2-4
v_gene: TRBV6-5
d_gene: -
CDR3aa: CASSYSGSKNIQYF

j_gene: TRBJ1-2
v_gene: TRBV5-1
d_gene: -
CDR3aa: CASRDSSYGYTF

j_gene: TRBJ2-2
v_gene: TRBV11-3
d_gene: -
CDR3aa: CASSFWLATAGELFF

j_gene: TRBJ2-6
v_gene: TRBV7-6
d_gene: TRBD1
CDR3aa: CASSLGSGTGSSGANVLTF

j_gene: TRBJ2-3
v_gene: TRBV7-9
d_gene: -
CDR3aa: CASSSRPSRPTRDTQYF

j_gene: TRBJ1-5
v_gene: TRBV10-3
d_gene: -
CDR3aa: CAISVGANQPQHF

j_gene: TRBJ2-5
v_gene: TRBV28
d_gene: TRBD1
CDR3aa: CASSLTGGAETQYF

j_gene: TRBJ1-4
v_gene: TRBV18
d_gene: -
CDR3aa: CASSPVAGHNEKLFF

j_gene: TRBJ1-1
v_gene: TRBV30
d_gene: -
CDR3aa: CAWAPGGAEAFF

j_gene: TRBJ2-5
v_gene: TRBV6-1
d_gene: TRBD1
CDR3aa: CASSEYRPSGTGSPETQYF

j_gene: TRBJ2-5
v_gene: TRBV7-3
d_gene: -
CDR3aa: CASSLRQMGTQYF

j_gene: TRBJ2-2
v_gene: TRBV29-1
d_gene: -
CDR3aa: CSVARANTGELFF

j_gene: TRBJ2-1
v_gene: TRBV27
d_gene: TRBD1
CDR3aa: CASSSTGTGGYEQFF

j_gene: -
v_gene: TRBV7-2
d_gene: TRBD2
CDR3aa: CASSLGGPGTSYGEQYF

j_gene: TRBJ2-5
v_gene: TRBV5-4
d_gene: -
CDR3aa: CASSLMSETQYF

j_gene: TRBJ2-1
v_gene: TRBV5-4
d_gene: -
CDR3aa: CASSLDLTYNEQFF

j_gene: TRBJ1-2
v_gene: TRBV25-1
d_gene: -
CDR3aa: CASSAPGLYGYTF

j_gene: TRBJ1-5
v_gene: TRBV10-3
d_gene: -
CDR3aa: CAISRDSSNQPQHF

j_gene: TRBJ2-1
v_gene: TRBV5-4
d_gene: -
CDR3aa: CASRGKAGSYNEQFF

j_gene: TRBJ2-7
v_gene: TRBV5-4
d_gene: -
CDR3aa: CASSEGQGASYEQYF

j_gene: TRBJ2-2
v_gene: TRBV28
d_gene: TRBD1
CDR3aa: CASSKRRQGDTGELFF

j_gene: TRBJ2-1
v_gene: TRBV5-1
d_gene: TRBD2
CDR3aa: CASSDGTSSYNEQFF